The entry that follows covers one TCR beta chain sequence. Germline CDR1 is KGHSH and CDR2 is LQKENI. Trimming cost V 4 bases and J 1 base; bases outside gene matches: 5. The CDR3 sequence is 15 residues long. Original processing methods: The authors estimated nucleated cell counts from reference gene primer amplification. Generated by immunoSEQ multiplex PCR, the TCRdb table keeps only in-frame clones and is missing some. That table is the source of V, J and clone size, and D and trimming were worked out from the DNA. The table shows some 16,000 clones, with around 88% occurring only once. The sample comes from a study of blood T cell repertoires in COVID-19. Study details: Acute-phase and convalescent COVID-19 samples originated in the United States, Italy and Spain. PBMCs, B-cell-depleted T cells, or T cells were the source of the cDNA or gDNA that made up the material.

Sequences were obtained from peripheral blood. This receptor was taken from a human donor in a cohort sampled during active COVID-19. The chain is built from TRBV18 and TRBJ1-1, with 8 bases aligning to TRBD1. CDR3 DNA sequence: TGTGCCAGCTCACTCCCGACAGGGGAGAACACTGAAGCTTTCTTT. As protein: CASSLPTGENTEAFF.